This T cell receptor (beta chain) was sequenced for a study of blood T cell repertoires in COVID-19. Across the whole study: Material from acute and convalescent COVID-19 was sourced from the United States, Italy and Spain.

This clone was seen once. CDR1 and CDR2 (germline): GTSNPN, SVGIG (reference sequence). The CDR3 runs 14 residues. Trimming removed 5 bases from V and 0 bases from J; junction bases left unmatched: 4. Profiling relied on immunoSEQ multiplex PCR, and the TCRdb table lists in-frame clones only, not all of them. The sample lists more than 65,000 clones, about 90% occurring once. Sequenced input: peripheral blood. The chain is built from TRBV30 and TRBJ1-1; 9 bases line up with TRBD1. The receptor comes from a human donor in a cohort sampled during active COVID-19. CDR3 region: CAWVRDRVNTEAFF. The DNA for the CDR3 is TGTGCCTGGGTCCGGGACAGGGTGAACACTGAAGCTTTCTTT. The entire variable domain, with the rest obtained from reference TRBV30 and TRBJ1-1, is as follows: SQTIHQWPATLVQPVGSPLSLECTVEGTSNPNLYWYRQAAGRGLQLLFYSVGIGQISSEVPQNLSASRPQDRQFILSSKKLLLSDSGFYLCAWVRDRVNTEAFFGQGTRLTVV.